The clone carrying this T cell receptor beta chain was counted once. The data stem from a study of blood T cell repertoires in COVID-19. Libraries were prepared by immunoSEQ multiplex PCR; TCRdb keeps only in-frame clonotypes and omits some of them. The sample gives fewer than 350,000 clones, just under 90% of which show up once; 4.1% is in the top ten. V shed 4 bases and J shed 3 bases, with 19 bases lying between them. The CDR3 contains 16 residues. Across under 25 US areas, participants ranged in age from about 18 to 90 years. Participant-reported clinical history was the basis for cohort assignment.

The clonotype comes from a woman younger than 45 with acute COVID-19. Material: PBMCs or T cells enriched from blood (not recorded which). V gene TRBV5-3 combines with J gene TRBJ1-2; D ambiguous. TRBV5-3 is treated as an ORF (open reading frame) with a function not yet certain. The CDR3 protein is CARSPPYDKIHYGYTF. CDR3 nucleotide sequence: TGTGCCAGAAGCCCCCCCTATGATAAAATCCACTATGGCTACACCTTC.